This T cell receptor beta chain was sequenced in a study of early T cells in non-severe SARS-CoV-2 infection. The sample holds a few counts of this clonotype. The CDR3 spans 14 residues. Trimming pared 5 bases from V and 3 bases from J, leaving 13 bases between. CDR1 and CDR2 (germline): LNHNV, YYDKDF (reference sequence). TCRdb reprocessed the 5' RACE reads via MiXCR and lists one record per CDR3 protein. This repertoire shows 40,000 to 55,000 distinct CDR3 sequences, around 7.8% found once; its top ten account for around 7.9%. The clonotype was recovered from an adult who was a healthcare worker with PCR-confirmed SARS-CoV-2 infection or an uninfected control (not recorded which). The V call is TRBV15, the J call TRBJ1-1; maybe TRBD1 (6 bases). Sequencing was done on a sample of whole blood. The CDR3 region has the DNA TGTGCCACCAGCCAGGGGAAGTTGGACACTGAAGCTTTCTTT. Translating gives CATSQGKLDTEAFF.